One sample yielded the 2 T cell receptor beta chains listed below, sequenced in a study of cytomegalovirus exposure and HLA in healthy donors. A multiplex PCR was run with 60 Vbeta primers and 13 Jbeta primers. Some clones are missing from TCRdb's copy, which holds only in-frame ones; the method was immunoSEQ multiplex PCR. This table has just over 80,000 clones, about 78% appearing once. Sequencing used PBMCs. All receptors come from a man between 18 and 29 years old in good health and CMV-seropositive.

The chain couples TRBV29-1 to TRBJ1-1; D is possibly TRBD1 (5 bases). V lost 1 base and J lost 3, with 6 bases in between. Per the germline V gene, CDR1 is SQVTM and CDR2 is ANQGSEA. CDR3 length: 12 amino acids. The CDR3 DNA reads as TGCAGCGTTGAAGGCAGGGACACTGAAGCTTTCTTT. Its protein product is CSVEGRDTEAFF.

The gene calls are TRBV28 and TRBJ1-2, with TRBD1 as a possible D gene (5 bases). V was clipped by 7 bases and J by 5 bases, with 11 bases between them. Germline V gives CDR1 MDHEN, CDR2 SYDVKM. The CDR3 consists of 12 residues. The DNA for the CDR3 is TGTGCCAGCATTGCGGCAGGGTATGGCTACACCTTC. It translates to CASIAAGYGYTF.